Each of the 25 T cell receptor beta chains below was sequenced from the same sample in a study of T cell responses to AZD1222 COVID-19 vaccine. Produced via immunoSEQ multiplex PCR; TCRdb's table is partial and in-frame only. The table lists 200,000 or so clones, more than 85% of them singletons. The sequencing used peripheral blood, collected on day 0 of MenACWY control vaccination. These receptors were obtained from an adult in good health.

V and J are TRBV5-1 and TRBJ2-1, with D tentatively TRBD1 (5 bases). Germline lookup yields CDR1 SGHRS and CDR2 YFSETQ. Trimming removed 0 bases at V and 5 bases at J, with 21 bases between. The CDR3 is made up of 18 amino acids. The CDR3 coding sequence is TGCGCCAGCAGCTTGGCCGTTCGACCAGGGTCTCGCGACAATGAGCAGTTCTTC. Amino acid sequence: CASSLAVRPGSRDNEQFF.

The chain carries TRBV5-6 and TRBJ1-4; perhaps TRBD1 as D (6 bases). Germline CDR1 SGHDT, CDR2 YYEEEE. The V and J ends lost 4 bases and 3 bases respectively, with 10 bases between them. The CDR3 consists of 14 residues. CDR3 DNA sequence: TGTGCCAGCAGCGCGGGGGGCTCTAATGAAAAACTGTTTTTT. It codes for CASSAGGSNEKLFF.

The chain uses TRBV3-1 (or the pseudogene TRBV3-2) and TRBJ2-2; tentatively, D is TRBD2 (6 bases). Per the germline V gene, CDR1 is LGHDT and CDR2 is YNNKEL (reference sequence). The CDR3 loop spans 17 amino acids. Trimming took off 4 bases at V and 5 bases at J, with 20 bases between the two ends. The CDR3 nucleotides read TGTGCCAGCAGCCGTGACCTCCGGGCGGGGCGGACCGGGGAGCTGTTTTTT. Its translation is CASSRDLRAGRTGELFF.

CDR3 protein: CASSFTTGASGNTIYF. As DNA, the CDR3 is TGTGCCAGCAGCTTCACGACAGGGGCATCAGGAAACACCATATATTTT. V gene TRBV11-2 combines with J gene TRBJ1-3; 8 bases fit TRBD1. This CDR3 contains 16 residues. Per germline, CDR1 SGHAT and CDR2 FQNNGV. V trimming: 3 bases; J trimming: 4 bases; junction bases outside the gene matches: 8.

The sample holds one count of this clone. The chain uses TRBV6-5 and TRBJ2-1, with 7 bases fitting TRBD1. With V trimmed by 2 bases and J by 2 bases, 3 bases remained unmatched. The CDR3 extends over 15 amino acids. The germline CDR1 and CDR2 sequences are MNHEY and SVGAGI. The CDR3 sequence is CASSYGDRAYNEQFF. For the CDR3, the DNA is TGTGCCAGCAGTTACGGGGACAGAGCCTACAATGAGCAGTTCTTC.

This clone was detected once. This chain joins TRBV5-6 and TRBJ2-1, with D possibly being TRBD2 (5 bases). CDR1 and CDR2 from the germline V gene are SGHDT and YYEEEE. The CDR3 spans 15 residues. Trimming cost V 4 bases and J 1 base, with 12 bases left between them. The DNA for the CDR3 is TGTGCCAGCAGCCCTATCGGCGGGTCCTACAATGAGCAGTTCTTC. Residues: CASSPIGGSYNEQFF. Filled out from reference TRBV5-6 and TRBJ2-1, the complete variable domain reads DAGVTQSPTHLIKTRGQQVTLRCSPKSGHDTVSWYQQALGQGPQFIFQYYEEEERQRGNFPDRFSGHQFPNYSSELNVNALLLGDSALYLCASSPIGGSYNEQFFGPGTRLTVL.

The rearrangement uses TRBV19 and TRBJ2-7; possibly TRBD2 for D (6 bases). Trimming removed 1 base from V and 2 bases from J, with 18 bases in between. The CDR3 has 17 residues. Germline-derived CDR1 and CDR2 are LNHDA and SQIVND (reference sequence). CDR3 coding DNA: TGTGCCAGTAGTATAGCCTCGGGGGAGACTCGCGCCTACGAGCAGTACTTC. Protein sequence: CASSIASGETRAYEQYF.

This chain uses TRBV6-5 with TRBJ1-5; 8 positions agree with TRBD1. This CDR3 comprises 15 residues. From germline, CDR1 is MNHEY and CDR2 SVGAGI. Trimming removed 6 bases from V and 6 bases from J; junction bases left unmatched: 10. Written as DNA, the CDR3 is TGTGCCAGCAGCCCCACAGGGGGTGGGAGTCAGCCCCAGCATTTT. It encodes CASSPTGGGSQPQHF.

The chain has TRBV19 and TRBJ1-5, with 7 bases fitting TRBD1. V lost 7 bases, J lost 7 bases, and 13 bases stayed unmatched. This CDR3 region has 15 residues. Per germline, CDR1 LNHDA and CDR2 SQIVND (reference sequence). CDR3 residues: CASNPQGLDNQPQHF. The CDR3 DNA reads TGTGCCAGTAACCCACAGGGGCTGGACAACCAGCCCCAGCATTTT.

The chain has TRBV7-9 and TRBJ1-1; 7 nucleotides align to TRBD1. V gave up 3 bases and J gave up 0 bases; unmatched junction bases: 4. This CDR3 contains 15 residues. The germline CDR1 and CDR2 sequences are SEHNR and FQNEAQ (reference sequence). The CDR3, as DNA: TGTGCCAGCAGCTTGAAGGGACAGCTGAACACTGAAGCTTTCTTT. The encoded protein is CASSLKGQLNTEAFF.

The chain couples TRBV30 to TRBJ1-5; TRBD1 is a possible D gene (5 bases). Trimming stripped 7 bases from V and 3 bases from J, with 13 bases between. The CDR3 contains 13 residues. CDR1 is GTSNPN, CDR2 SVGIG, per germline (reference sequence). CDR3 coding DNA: TGTGCCTTGGGGGTGGTCTCCAATCAGCCCCAGCATTTT. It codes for CALGVVSNQPQHF.

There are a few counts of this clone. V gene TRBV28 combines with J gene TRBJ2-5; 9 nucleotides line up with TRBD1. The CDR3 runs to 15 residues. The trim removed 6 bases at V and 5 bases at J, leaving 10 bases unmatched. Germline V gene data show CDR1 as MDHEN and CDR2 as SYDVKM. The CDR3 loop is CASRTDRGRTETQYF. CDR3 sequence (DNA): TGTGCCAGCAGGACCGACAGGGGGAGGACGGAGACCCAGTACTTC.

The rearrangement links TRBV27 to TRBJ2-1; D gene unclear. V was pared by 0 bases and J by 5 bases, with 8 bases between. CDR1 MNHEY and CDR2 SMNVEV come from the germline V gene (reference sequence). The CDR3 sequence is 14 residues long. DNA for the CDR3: TGTGCCAGCAGTTTATCGGGGTACAACAATGAGCAGTTCTTC. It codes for CASSLSGYNNEQFF.

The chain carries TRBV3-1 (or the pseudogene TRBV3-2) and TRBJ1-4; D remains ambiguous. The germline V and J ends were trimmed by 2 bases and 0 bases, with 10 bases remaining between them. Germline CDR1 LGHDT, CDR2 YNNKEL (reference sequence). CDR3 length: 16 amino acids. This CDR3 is CASSQNTHATNEKLFF. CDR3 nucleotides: TGTGCCAGCAGCCAAAATACTCATGCAACTAATGAAAAACTGTTTTTT.

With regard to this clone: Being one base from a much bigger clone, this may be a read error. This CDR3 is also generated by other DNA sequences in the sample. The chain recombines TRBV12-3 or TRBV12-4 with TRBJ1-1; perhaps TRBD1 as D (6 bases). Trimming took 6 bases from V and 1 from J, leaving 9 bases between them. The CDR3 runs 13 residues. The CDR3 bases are TGTGCCAGCAGCCTACAGGGGAACACTGAAGCTTTCTTT. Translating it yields CASSLQGNTEAFF.

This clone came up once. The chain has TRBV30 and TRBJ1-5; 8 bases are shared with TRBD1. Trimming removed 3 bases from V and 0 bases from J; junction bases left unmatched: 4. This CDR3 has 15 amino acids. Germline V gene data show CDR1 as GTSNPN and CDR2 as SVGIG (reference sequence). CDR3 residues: CAWSAGQGSNQPQHF. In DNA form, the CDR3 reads TGTGCCTGGAGCGCCGGACAGGGTAGCAATCAGCCCCAGCATTTT.

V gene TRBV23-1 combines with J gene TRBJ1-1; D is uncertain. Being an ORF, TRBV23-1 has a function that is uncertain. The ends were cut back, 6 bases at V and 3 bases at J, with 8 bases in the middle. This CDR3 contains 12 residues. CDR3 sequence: CASRVRDTEAFF. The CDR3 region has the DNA TGCGCCAGCAGGGTGCGGGACACTGAAGCTTTCTTT.

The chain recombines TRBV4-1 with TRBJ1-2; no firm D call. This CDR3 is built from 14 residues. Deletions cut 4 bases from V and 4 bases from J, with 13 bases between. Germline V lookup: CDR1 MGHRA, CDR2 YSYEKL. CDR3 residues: CASSRKGDLYGYTF. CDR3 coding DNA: TGCGCCAGCAGCCGTAAAGGAGACCTCTATGGCTACACCTTC.

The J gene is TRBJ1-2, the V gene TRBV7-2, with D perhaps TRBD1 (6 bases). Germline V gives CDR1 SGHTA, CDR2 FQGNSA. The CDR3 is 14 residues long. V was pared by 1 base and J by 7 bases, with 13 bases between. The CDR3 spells CASSLGPGASGYTF. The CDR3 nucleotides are TGTGCCAGCAGCTTAGGGCCGGGGGCCAGTGGCTACACCTTC.

CDR3 nucleotides: TGTGCCTGTGGGACAAGAGCTAACTATGGCTACACCTTC. Translating it yields CACGTRANYGYTF. The rearrangement joins TRBV30 to TRBJ1-2, with D possibly matching TRBD1 (6 bases). V was cut by 6 bases and J by 0 bases, with 11 bases left in between. Germline V gene lookup returns CDR1 GTSNPN and CDR2 SVGIG (reference sequence). The CDR3 contains 13 residues.

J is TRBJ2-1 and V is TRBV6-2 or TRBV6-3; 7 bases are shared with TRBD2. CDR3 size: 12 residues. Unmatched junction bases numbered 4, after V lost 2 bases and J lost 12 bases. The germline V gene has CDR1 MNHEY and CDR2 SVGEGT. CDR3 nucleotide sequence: TGTGCCAGCAGTTACCTCGGGGGGTGGCAGTTCTTC. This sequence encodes CASSYLGGWQFF.

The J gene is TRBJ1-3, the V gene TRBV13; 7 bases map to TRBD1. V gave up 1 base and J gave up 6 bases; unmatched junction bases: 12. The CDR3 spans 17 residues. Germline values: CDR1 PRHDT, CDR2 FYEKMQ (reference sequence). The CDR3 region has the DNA TGTGCCAGCAGCTTAGAACCCGCAGACAGGGAGGAAAACACCATATATTTT. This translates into CASSLEPADREENTIYF.

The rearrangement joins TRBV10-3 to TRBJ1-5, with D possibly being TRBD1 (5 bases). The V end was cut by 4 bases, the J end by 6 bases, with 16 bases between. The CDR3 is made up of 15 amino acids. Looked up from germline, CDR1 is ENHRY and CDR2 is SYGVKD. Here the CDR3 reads CAISATSGGGQPQHF. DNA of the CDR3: TGTGCCATCAGTGCAACATCTGGCGGGGGTCAGCCCCAGCATTTT.

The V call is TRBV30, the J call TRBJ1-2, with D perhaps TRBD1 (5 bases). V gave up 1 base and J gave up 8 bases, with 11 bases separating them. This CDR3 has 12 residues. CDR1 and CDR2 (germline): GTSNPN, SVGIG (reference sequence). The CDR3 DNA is TGTGCCTGGAGTGAGCAGGGAAGAGGCTACACCTTC. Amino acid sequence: CAWSEQGRGYTF.

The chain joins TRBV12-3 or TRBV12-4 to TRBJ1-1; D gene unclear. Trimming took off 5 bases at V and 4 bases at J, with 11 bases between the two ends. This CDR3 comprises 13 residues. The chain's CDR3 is CASSVRETTEAFF. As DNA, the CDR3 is TGTGCCAGCAGTGTCCGAGAGACCACTGAAGCTTTCTTT.